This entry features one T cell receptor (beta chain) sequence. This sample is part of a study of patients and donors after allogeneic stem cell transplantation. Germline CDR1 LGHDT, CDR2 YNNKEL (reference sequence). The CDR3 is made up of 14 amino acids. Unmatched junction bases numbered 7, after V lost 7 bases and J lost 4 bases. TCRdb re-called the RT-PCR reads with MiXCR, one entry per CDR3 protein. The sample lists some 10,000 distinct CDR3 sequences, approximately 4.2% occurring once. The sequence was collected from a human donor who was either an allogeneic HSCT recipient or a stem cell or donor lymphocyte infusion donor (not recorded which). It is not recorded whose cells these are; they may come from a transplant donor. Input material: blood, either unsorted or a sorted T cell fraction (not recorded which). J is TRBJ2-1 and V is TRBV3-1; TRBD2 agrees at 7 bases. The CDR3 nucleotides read TGTGCCAGCACCACCGGGACTACGTACAATGAGCAGTTCTTC. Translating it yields CASTTGTTYNEQFF.